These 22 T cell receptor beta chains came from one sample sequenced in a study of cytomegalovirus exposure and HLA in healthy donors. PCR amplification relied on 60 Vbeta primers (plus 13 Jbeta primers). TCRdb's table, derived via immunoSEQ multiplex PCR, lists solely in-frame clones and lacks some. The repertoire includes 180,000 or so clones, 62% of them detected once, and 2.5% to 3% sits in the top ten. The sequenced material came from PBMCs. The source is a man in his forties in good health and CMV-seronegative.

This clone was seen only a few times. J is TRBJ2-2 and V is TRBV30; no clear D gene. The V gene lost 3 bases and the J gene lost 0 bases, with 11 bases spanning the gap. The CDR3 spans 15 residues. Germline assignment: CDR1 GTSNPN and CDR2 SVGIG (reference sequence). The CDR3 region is CAWRSKQTNTGELFF. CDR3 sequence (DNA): TGTGCCTGGAGGTCGAAACAAACGAACACCGGGGAGCTGTTTTTT.

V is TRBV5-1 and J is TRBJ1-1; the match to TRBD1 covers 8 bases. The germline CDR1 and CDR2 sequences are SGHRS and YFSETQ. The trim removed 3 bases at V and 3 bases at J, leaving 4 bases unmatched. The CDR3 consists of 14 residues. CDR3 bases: TGCGCCAGCAGCTCAGGGACAGGCTACACTGAAGCTTTCTTT. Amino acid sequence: CASSSGTGYTEAFF.

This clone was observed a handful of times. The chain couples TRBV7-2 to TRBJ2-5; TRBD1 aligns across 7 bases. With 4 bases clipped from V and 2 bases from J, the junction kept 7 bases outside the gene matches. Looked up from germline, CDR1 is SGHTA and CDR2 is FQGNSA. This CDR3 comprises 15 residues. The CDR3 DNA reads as TGTGCCAGCAGCTCCCTCGGGACAGCACAAGAGACCCAGTACTTC. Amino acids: CASSSLGTAQETQYF.

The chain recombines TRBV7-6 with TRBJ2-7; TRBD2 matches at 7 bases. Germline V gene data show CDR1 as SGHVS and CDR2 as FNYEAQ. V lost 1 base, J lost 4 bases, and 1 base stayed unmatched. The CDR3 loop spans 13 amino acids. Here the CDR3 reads CASSLGREYEQYF. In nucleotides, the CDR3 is TGTGCCAGCAGCTTAGGGCGGGAGTACGAGCAGTACTTC.

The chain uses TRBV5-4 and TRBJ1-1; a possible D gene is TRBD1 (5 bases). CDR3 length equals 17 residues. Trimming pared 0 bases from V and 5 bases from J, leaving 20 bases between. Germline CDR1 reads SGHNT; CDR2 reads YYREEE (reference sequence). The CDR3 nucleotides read TGTGCCAGCAGCTTGGGGCAGGGATTCGTAGTGGGGACTGAAGCTTTCTTT. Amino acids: CASSLGQGFVVGTEAFF.

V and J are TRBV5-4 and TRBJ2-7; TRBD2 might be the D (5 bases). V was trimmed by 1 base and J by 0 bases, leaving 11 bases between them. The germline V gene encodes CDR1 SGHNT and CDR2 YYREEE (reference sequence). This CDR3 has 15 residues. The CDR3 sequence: CASSLFGVSSYEQYF. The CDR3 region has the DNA TGTGCCAGCAGCTTGTTCGGGGTAAGCTCCTACGAGCAGTACTTC.

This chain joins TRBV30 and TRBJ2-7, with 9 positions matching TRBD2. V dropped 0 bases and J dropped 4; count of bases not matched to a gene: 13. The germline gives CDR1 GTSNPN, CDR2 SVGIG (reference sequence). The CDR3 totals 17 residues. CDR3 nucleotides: TGTGCCTGGAGTGTACTGGTTAGTAGCGGGAGCAGATACGAGCAGTACTTC. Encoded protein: CAWSVLVSSGSRYEQYF.

CDR3 DNA: TGTGCCAGCAGCTTAGGTCGTTTGGGGGGACAGAAAGCAAACAATGAGCAGTTCTTC. Translating it yields CASSLGRLGGQKANNEQFF. The chain recombines TRBV7-2 with TRBJ2-1; possible D gene TRBD1, 7 bases. V was cut by 1 base and J by 5 bases, with 24 bases left in between. The CDR3 sequence is 19 residues long. Germline assignment: CDR1 SGHTA and CDR2 FQGNSA.

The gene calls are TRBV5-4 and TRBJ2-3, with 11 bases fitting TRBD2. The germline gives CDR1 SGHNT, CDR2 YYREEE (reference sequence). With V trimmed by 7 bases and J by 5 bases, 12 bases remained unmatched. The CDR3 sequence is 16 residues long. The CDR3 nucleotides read TGTGCCAGCGGTAGCGGGGGGGGGCATGGTGGAGATACGCAGTATTTT. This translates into CASGSGGGHGGDTQYF.

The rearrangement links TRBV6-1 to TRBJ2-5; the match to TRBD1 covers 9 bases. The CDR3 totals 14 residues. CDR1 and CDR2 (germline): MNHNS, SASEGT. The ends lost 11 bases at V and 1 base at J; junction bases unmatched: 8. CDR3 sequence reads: CAVRTGAAQETQYF. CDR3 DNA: TGTGCCGTCCGGACAGGGGCGGCCCAAGAGACCCAGTACTTC.

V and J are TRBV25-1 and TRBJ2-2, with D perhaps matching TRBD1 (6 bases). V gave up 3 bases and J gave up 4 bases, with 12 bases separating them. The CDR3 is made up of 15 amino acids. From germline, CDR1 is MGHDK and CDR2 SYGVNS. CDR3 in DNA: TGTGCCAGCAGTGAGACGAAGACAGGCACCGGGGAGCTGTTTTTT. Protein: CASSETKTGTGELFF.

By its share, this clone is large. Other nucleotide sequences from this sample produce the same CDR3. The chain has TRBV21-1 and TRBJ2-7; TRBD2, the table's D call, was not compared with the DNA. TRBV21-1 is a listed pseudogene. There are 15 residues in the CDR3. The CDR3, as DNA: TGTGCCAGCAGCAAAGAGAAGGCGGCCTCGGTCGAGCAGTACTTC. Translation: CASSKEKAASVEQYF.

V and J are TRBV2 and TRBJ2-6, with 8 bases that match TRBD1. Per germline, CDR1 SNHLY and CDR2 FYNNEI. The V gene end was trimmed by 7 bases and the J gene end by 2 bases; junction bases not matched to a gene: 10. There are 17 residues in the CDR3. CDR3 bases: TGTGCCAGCACGCCCCGGACAGGGCCGACTGGGGCCAACGTCCTGACTTTC. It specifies CASTPRTGPTGANVLTF.

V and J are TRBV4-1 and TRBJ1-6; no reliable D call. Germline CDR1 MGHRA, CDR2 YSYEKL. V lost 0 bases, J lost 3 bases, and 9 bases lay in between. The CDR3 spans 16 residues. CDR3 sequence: CASSQDRRFYNSPLHF. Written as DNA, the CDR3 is TGCGCCAGCAGCCAAGATAGGAGATTCTATAATTCACCCCTCCACTTT.

The CDR3: CASSEADREQYF. DNA for the CDR3: TGTGCCAGCAGTGAAGCGGATCGCGAGCAGTACTTC. The chain is built from TRBV6-5 and TRBJ2-7; D may be TRBD2 (5 bases). CDR3 length equals 12 residues. V was shortened by 5 bases and J by 6 bases, with 11 bases between the two germline ends. Germline V gene lookup returns CDR1 MNHEY and CDR2 SVGAGI.

As DNA, the CDR3 is TGCAGCGGTAGGACAGGGAGGACCGGGGAGCTGTTTTTT. As protein: CSGRTGRTGELFF. This sequence joins TRBV29-1 and TRBJ2-2, with 8 bases lining up with TRBD1. Germline-derived CDR1 and CDR2 are SQVTM and ANQGSEA. The CDR3 extends over 13 amino acids. V lost 7 bases and J lost 5; bases outside the gene matches: 6.

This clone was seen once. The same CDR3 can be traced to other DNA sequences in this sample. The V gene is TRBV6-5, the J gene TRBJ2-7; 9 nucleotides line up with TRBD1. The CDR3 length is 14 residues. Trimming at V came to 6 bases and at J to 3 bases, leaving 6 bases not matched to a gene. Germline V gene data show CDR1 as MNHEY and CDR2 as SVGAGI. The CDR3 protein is CASRGQGSSYEQYF. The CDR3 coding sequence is TGTGCCAGCAGGGGACAGGGTAGTAGCTACGAGCAGTACTTC.

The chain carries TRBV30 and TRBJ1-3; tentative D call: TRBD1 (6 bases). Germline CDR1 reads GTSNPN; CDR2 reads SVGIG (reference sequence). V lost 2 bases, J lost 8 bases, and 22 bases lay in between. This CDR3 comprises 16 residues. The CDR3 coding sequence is TGTGCCTGGAGTTCAGGACAGACTTCTACACTGGACACCATATATTTT. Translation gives CAWSSGQTSTLDTIYF.

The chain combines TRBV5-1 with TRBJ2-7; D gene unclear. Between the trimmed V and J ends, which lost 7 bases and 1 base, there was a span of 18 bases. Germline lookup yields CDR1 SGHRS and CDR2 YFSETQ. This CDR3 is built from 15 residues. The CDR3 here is CASAARWRSSYEQYF. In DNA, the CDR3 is TGCGCCAGCGCCGCCCGTTGGAGATCATCCTACGAGCAGTACTTC.

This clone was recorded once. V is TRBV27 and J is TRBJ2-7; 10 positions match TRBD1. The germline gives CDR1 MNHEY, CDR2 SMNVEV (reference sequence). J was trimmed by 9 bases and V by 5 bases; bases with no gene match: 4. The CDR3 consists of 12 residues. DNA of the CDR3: TGTGCCAGCAGTCAGGACAGGGGGTGGCAGTACTTC. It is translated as CASSQDRGWQYF.

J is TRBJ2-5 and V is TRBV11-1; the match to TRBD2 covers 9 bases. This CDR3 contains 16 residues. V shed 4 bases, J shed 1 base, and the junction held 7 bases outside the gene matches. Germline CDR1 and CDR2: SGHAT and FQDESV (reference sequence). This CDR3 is CASSSRLADSQETQYF. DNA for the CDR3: TGTGCCAGCAGCTCGAGACTAGCGGACTCCCAAGAGACCCAGTACTTC.

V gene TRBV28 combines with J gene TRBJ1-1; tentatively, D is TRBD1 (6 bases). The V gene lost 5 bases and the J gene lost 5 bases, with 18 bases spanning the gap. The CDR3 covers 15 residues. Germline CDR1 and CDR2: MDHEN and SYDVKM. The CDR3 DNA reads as TGTGCCAGCAGTCCGCCGACAGGTTCTCTGACTGAAGCTTTCTTT. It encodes CASSPPTGSLTEAFF.